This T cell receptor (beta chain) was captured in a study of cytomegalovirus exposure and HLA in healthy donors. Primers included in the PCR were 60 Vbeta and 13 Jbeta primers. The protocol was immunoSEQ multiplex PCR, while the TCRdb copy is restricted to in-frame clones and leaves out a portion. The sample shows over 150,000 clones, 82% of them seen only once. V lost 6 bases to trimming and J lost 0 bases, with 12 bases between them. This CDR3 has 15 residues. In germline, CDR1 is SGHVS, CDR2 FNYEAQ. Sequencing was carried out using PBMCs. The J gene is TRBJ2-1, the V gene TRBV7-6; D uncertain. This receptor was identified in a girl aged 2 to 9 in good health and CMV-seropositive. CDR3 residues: CASRPIAFSYNEQFF. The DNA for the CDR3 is TGTGCCAGCAGACCGATAGCATTCTCCTACAATGAGCAGTTCTTC.